The 18 T cell receptor beta chains reported below all come from one sample, sequenced in a study of cytotoxic CD8 clonotypes in ibrutinib-treated CLL. Here immunoSEQ multiplex PCR was the method, and the copy in TCRdb shows in-frame clones only, minus some. The sample consists of almost 45,000 clones, roughly 69% of them appearing once. The sequences come from PBMCs, collected after 12 months of ibrutinib treatment. The receptors derive from a human donor with chronic lymphocytic leukemia.

V usage is TRBV27 and J usage is TRBJ2-7; D is unclear. V gave up 7 bases and J gave up 4 bases, with 20 bases separating them. In germline, CDR1 is MNHEY, CDR2 SMNVEV (reference sequence). CDR3 length: 15 amino acids. CDR3 nucleotides: TGTGCCAGCACCAAACGGGCTAGTTCCATGTACGAGCAGTACTTC. The encoded protein is CASTKRASSMYEQYF.

V gene TRBV27 combines with J gene TRBJ2-3; maybe TRBD2 (6 bases). Deletions cut 6 bases from V and 0 bases from J, with 13 bases between. The CDR3 totals 15 residues. In germline, CDR1 is MNHEY, CDR2 SMNVEV (reference sequence). The CDR3 nucleotides read TGTGCCAGCAGGTCCCGCGCGGGAAGCACAGATACGCAGTATTTT. It is translated as CASRSRAGSTDTQYF.

J is TRBJ2-5 and V is TRBV6-5; 8 bases fit TRBD2. Trimming took 2 bases from V and 2 from J; bases not matched to a gene: 7. The CDR3 totals 16 residues. Per the germline V gene, CDR1 is MNHEY and CDR2 is SVGAGI. The CDR3 DNA follows: TGTGCCAGCAGTTACACCGAATTAGCGGGGCAAGAGACCCAGTACTTC. As protein: CASSYTELAGQETQYF.

The chain couples TRBV7-3 to TRBJ2-5; no definite D call. The CDR3 runs to 15 residues. V lost 1 base and J 1 base, leaving 10 bases between the germline ends. CDR1 SGHTA and CDR2 FQGTGA come from the germline V gene. Written as DNA, the CDR3 is TGTGCCAGCAGCTTAATGCCTGCCCCCCAAGAGACCCAGTACTTC. This encodes CASSLMPAPQETQYF.

The chain links TRBV5-4 to TRBJ2-3; no clear D. Germline-derived CDR1 and CDR2 are SGHNT and YYREEE (reference sequence). Trimming took off 2 bases at V and 4 bases at J, with 11 bases between the two ends. The CDR3 has 14 amino acids. Written as DNA, the CDR3 is TGTGCCAGCAGCTTAGACTCCGCCGCAGATACGCAGTATTTT. Amino acids: CASSLDSAADTQYF.

This clone has more than one count but fewer than ten. The chain employs TRBV9 and TRBJ1-3; possibly TRBD1 for D (5 bases). V was shortened by 4 bases and J by 4 bases, with 15 bases between the two germline ends. Germline-derived CDR1 and CDR2 are SGDLS and YYNGEE. There are 15 residues in the CDR3. The CDR3 sequence is CASSSHGGGGNTIYF. The CDR3 DNA is TGTGCCAGCAGCTCCCATGGGGGAGGAGGAAACACCATATATTTT.

CDR3 protein: CASSQDSGGTDTQYF. The CDR3 DNA reads TGTGCCAGCAGCCAAGATTCGGGAGGAACAGATACGCAGTATTTT. The gene calls are TRBV5-4 and TRBJ2-3; 7 bases line up with TRBD2. V lost 4 bases, J lost 3 bases, and 8 bases stayed unmatched. This CDR3 spans 15 amino acids. Germline lookup yields CDR1 SGHNT and CDR2 YYREEE (reference sequence).

This clone was counted once. The V gene is TRBV6-5, the J gene TRBJ2-1; D not certain. Germline values: CDR1 MNHEY, CDR2 SVGAGI. Trimming stripped 10 bases from V and 0 bases from J, with 10 bases between. The CDR3 covers 13 residues. The CDR3 nucleotides read TGTGCCACCAGACGTAGCTCCTACAATGAGCAGTTCTTC. Residues: CATRRSSYNEQFF.

The chain combines TRBV27 with TRBJ2-5; D may match TRBD1 or TRBD2 (6 bases each). The germline CDR1 and CDR2 sequences are MNHEY and SMNVEV (reference sequence). V was pared by 6 bases and J by 5 bases, with 16 bases between. CDR3 length: 14 amino acids. Written as DNA, the CDR3 is TGTGCCAGCAGCCGCAGGGGAGGCGAGGAGACCCAGTACTTC. Its translation: CASSRRGGEETQYF.

The chain has TRBV2 and TRBJ2-5, with TRBD1 matching over 10 bases. Trimming at V came to 11 bases and at J to 2 bases, leaving 5 bases not matched to a gene. The CDR3 has 13 amino acids. Germline-derived CDR1 and CDR2 are SNHLY and FYNNEI. CDR3 sequence: CAGDRGLQETQYF. The CDR3 DNA reads TGTGCCGGGGACAGGGGTTTACAAGAGACCCAGTACTTC.

The rearrangement links TRBV30 to TRBJ2-2; unclear D gene. The CDR3 covers 11 residues. The germline CDR1 and CDR2 sequences are GTSNPN and SVGIG (reference sequence). V shed 0 bases and J shed 5 bases, with 1 base lying between them. In DNA form, the CDR3 reads TGTGCCTGGAGTGTGACCGGGGAGCTGTTTTTT. It encodes CAWSVTGELFF.

V gene TRBV7-6 combines with J gene TRBJ2-3; D remains ambiguous. Trimming shortened V by 4 bases and J by 11 bases, and 13 bases separated the two germline ends. Per germline, CDR1 SGHVS and CDR2 FNYEAQ. The CDR3 has 12 amino acids. CDR3 coding DNA: TGTGCCAGCAGCTCCTTAGAGACCCTGCAGTATTTT. The encoded protein is CASSSLETLQYF.

V is TRBV29-1 and J is TRBJ2-5; no clear D gene. Trimming removed 4 bases at V and 5 bases at J, with 20 bases between. The CDR3 loop spans 15 amino acids. The V gene's germline CDR1 is SQVTM and CDR2 ANQGSEA. The CDR3 here is CSVGRAGGSRETQYF. CDR3 in DNA: TGCAGCGTTGGCCGGGCCGGTGGAAGCAGGGAGACCCAGTACTTC. Full variable domain (outside the CDR3, taken from reference TRBV29-1 and TRBJ2-5): SAVISQKPSRDICQRGTSLTIQCQVDSQVTMMFWYRQQPGQSLTLIATANQGSEATYESGFVIDKFPISRPNLTFSTLTVSNMSPEDSSIYLCSVGRAGGSRETQYFGPGTRLLVL.

The chain carries TRBV9 and TRBJ2-7; 8 bases match TRBD2. The CDR3 sequence is 16 residues long. CDR1 is SGDLS and CDR2 is YYNGEE in the germline V gene. Trimming took 4 bases from V and 0 from J; bases not matched to a gene: 9. The CDR3 region is CASSPLIAGSSYEQYF. The DNA of the CDR3 is TGTGCCAGCAGCCCATTAATAGCGGGAAGCTCCTACGAGCAGTACTTC.

A word on this clone: The junction differs from germline at one of its ends, possibly a read error. The CDR3 nucleotides are TGCGCCAGCCGTGAGGGAGCAACCGAGCAGTACTTC. This sequence encodes CASREGATEQYF. The J gene is TRBJ2-7, the V gene TRBV10-2; D might be TRBD2 (5 bases). CDR3 size: 12 residues. Per the germline V gene, CDR1 is WSHSY and CDR2 is SAAADI.

The V and J genes are TRBV6-4 and TRBJ2-1; a weak D match, TRBD1 (5 bases). This CDR3 contains 17 residues. V lost 3 bases and J lost 1, with 16 bases in between. CDR1 and CDR2 from the germline V gene are MRHNA and SNTAGT. Here the CDR3 DNA reads TGTGCCAGCAGTGAACATACAGGTTCTTCGTCCTACAATGAGCAGTTCTTC. This translates into CASSEHTGSSSYNEQFF.

CDR3 DNA: TGTGCCAGCAGTTTCGGACTAGGGAAGACCCAGTACTTC. Encoded protein: CASSFGLGKTQYF. The gene calls are TRBV6-1 and TRBJ2-5; 7 bases fit TRBD2. From germline, CDR1 is MNHNS and CDR2 SASEGT. Unmatched junction bases numbered 6, after V lost 5 bases and J lost 6 bases. The CDR3 is 13 amino acids.

The gene calls are TRBV9 and TRBJ2-7; TRBD1 matches 9 bases. The V segment lost 3 bases and the J segment 4 bases; nucleotides outside the gene matches: 5. The CDR3 extends over 14 amino acids. Germline loops: CDR1 SGDLS, CDR2 YYNGEE. CDR3 DNA sequence: TGTGCCAGCAGCGCCGAAGGGACAGGGTACGAGCAGTACTTC. Protein: CASSAEGTGYEQYF.